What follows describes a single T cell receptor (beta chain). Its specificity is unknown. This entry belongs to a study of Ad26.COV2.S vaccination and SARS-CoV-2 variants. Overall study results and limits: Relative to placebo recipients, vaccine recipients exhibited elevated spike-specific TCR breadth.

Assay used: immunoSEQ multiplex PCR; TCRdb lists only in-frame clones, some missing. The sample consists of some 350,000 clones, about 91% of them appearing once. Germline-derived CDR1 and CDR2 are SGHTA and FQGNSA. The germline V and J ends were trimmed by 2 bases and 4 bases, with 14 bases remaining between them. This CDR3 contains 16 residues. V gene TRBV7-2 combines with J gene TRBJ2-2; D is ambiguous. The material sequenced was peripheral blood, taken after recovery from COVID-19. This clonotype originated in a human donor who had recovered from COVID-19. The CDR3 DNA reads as TGTGCCAGCAGCTTAATCGCCACAGCGTTCACCGGGGAGCTGTTTTTT. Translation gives CASSLIATAFTGELFF.